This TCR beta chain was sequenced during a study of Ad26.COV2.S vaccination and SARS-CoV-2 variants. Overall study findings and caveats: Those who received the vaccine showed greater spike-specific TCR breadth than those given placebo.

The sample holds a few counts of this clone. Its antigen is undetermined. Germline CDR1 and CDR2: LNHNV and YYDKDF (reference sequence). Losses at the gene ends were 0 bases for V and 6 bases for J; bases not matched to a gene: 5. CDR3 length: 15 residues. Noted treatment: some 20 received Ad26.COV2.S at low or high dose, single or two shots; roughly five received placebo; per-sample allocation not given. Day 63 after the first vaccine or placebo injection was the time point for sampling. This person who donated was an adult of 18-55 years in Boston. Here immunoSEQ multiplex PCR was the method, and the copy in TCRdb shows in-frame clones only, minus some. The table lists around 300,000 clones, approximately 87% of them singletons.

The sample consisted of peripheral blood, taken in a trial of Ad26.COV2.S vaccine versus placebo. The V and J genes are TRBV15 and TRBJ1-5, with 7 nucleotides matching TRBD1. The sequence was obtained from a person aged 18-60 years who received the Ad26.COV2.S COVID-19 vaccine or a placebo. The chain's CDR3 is CATSRESEGAQPQHF. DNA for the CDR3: TGTGCCACCAGCAGAGAATCCGAGGGGGCTCAGCCCCAGCATTTT.